This TCR beta chain was captured by sequencing in a study of T cells in localized non-small cell lung cancer. The study, taken as a whole, reports: For the top 100 tumor clones, a median about 57 also appeared in adjacent lung. Uninvolved adjacent lung had higher T cell clonality than tumor and all other tissues. Overall survival was longer when the density of T cells in the blood was higher. Sequencing was limited to one tumor region, leaving the possibility of heterogeneity open.

This clone was observed a handful of times. No antigen is known for it. The CDR3 has 16 amino acids. Trimming stripped 4 bases from V and 6 bases from J, with 20 bases between. Germline CDR1 reads SGHNT; CDR2 reads YENEEA. Generated by immunoSEQ multiplex PCR, the TCRdb table keeps only in-frame clones and is missing some. This repertoire shows 2,600 or so clones, approximately 25% found once; its top ten account for roughly 15%. The chain combines TRBV11-3 with TRBJ2-3; perhaps TRBD2 as D (5 bases). The sequencing here drew on lung tumor tissue, taken before any cancer treatment. The sequence was obtained from a female donor at least 60 years old with stage I lung adenocarcinoma. CDR3 sequence (DNA): TGTGCCAGCAGCTCTGATCGGCTACCCGAGCGGGATACGCAGTATTTT. As protein: CASSSDRLPERDTQYF.